This T cell receptor (beta chain) was obtained from a study of blood T cell repertoires in COVID-19. In the source study's methods: Estimated nucleated cell counts came from reference gene primer amplification. Profiled with immunoSEQ multiplex PCR; TCRdb holds only in-frame clones, not every one. The D gene and trimming were derived from the DNA, and the V and J assignments and clone size from that table. The sample holds 250,000 to 300,000 clones, approximately 85% seen once. By frequency in the sample, this clone is medium-sized. This CDR3 has 19 amino acids. Unmatched junction bases numbered 15, after V lost 4 bases and J lost 1 base. In germline, CDR1 is SGHDT, CDR2 YYEEEE.

Specimen: PBMCs or T cells enriched from blood (not recorded which). This sequence joins TRBV5-6 and TRBJ2-7, with 12 nucleotides matching TRBD2. The clonotype comes from a woman aged 50 to 65 who had recovered from COVID-19. In DNA, the CDR3 is TGTGCCAGCAGCCCGGACGTGGGACTAGCGGGTATCGGGTCCTACGAGCAGTACTTC. It is translated as CASSPDVGLAGIGSYEQYF.